The 30 T cell receptor beta chains in this list originate from one sample, sequenced in a study of siplizumab effects on memory and regulatory T cells (dated by TCRdb to about 2019). Receptor amplification or capture employed the immunoSEQ multiplex PCR assay. TCRdb stores this immuneACCESS table with in-frame sequences only. Part of the clones is absent; in the studies checked, under half of the shortfall reflects unresolved V genes, and no reason is known for the rest. The sample records about 50,000 clones, 93% of which are singletons. The ten largest account for 15% to 20% of the sample. The sample was CD8+ T cells sorted from blood. The receptors stem from a human donor in good health.

The chain carries TRBV6-6 and TRBJ2-7; perhaps D is TRBD1 or TRBD2 (6 bases each). The V and J ends lost 4 bases and 4 bases respectively, with 17 bases between them. Germline lookup yields CDR1 MNHNY and CDR2 SVGAGI (reference sequence). The CDR3 is made up of 15 amino acids. This CDR3 is CASSLLRGAGYEQYF. In nucleotides, the CDR3 is TGTGCCAGCAGTTTACTGAGGGGGGCGGGTTACGAGCAGTACTTC.

The gene calls are TRBV30 and TRBJ2-1, with 7 positions matching TRBD2. J gave up 5 bases and V 3 bases, and 4 bases lay outside the gene matches. The germline gives CDR1 GTSNPN, CDR2 SVGIG (reference sequence). This CDR3 spans 13 amino acids. The CDR3, as DNA: TGTGCCTGGAGCTTAGCGGGCCACAATGAGCAGTTCTTC. Protein sequence: CAWSLAGHNEQFF.

The genes are TRBV7-2 and TRBJ2-7; D possibly corresponds to TRBD2 (6 bases). The V end lost 3 bases, the J end lost 2 bases, and 14 bases lay between the germline ends. Looked up from germline, CDR1 is SGHTA and CDR2 is FQGNSA. CDR3 length: 15 residues. The CDR3 DNA follows: TGTGCCAGCAGCTTGGGACTCCTCGCTCCCTACGAGCAGTACTTC. Encoded protein: CASSLGLLAPYEQYF.

The rearrangement joins TRBV13 to TRBJ2-5; unclear D gene. The CDR3 has 14 amino acids. Trimming removed 1 base at V and 2 bases at J, with 8 bases between. The germline V gene has CDR1 PRHDT and CDR2 FYEKMQ (reference sequence). The CDR3 reads CASSLVSQQETQYF. CDR3 nucleotides: TGTGCCAGCAGCTTAGTGTCCCAGCAAGAGACCCAGTACTTC.

The rearrangement uses TRBV11-2 and TRBJ2-5; weak D call: TRBD1 (5 bases). The CDR3 covers 17 residues. V was clipped by 1 base and J by 2 bases, with 17 bases between them. Germline CDR1 SGHAT, CDR2 FQNNGV. CDR3 loop: CASSLAPEGERQETQYF. CDR3 sequence (DNA): TGTGCCAGCAGCTTAGCACCGGAAGGGGAAAGGCAAGAGACCCAGTACTTC. The full variable domain, completed using reference TRBV11-2 and TRBJ2-5, is EAGVAQSPRYKIIEKRQSVAFWCNPISGHATLYWYQQILGQGPKLLIQFQNNGVVDDSQLPKDRFSAERLKGVDSTLKIQPAKLEDSAVYLCASSLAPEGERQETQYFGPGTRLLVL.

The J gene is TRBJ2-3, the V gene TRBV6-1; 11 bases align to TRBD2. J lost 3 bases, V lost 0 bases, and 5 bases had no gene match. Germline loops: CDR1 MNHNS, CDR2 SASEGT. CDR3 length equals 17 residues. The chain's CDR3 is CASSEAIAGGTTDTQYF. In DNA form, the CDR3 reads TGTGCCAGCAGTGAAGCCATAGCGGGAGGGACGACAGATACGCAGTATTTT.

This chain connects TRBV27 to TRBJ2-1; no clear D gene. The CDR3 length is 13 residues. CDR1 and CDR2 (germline): MNHEY, SMNVEV (reference sequence). Trimming stripped 8 bases from V and 3 bases from J, with 11 bases between. The CDR3 DNA reads as TGTGCCAGCGGACCCTCCTTCTACAATGAGCAGTTCTTC. It specifies CASGPSFYNEQFF.

The chain is built from TRBV7-9 and TRBJ2-7, with no clear D. Per germline, CDR1 SEHNR and CDR2 FQNEAQ (reference sequence). Trimming stripped 3 bases from V and 12 bases from J, with 15 bases between. The CDR3 totals 12 residues. CDR3 sequence: CASSFESPRVYF. In DNA, the CDR3 is TGTGCCAGCAGCTTTGAATCACCCCGCGTGTACTTC. The whole variable domain, filled in from reference TRBV7-9 and TRBJ2-7, reads DTGVSQNPRHKITKRGQNVTFRCDPISEHNRLYWYRQTLGQGPEFLTYFQNEAQLEKSRLLSDRFSAERPKGSFSTLEIQRTEQGDSAMYLCASSFESPRVYFGPGTRLTVT.

The chain has TRBV2 and TRBJ2-1; 8 bases fit TRBD2. J gave up 4 bases and V 4 bases, and 9 bases lay outside the gene matches. Germline lookup yields CDR1 SNHLY and CDR2 FYNNEI. This CDR3 is built from 16 residues. CDR3 in DNA: TGTGCCAGCAGTGCCTCCGGGTTAGCGGGGTACAATGAGCAGTTCTTC. Its translation: CASSASGLAGYNEQFF.

The chain recombines TRBV29-1 with TRBJ2-1; weak D call: TRBD2 (5 bases). The germline V gene encodes CDR1 SQVTM and CDR2 ANQGSEA. This CDR3 is built from 12 residues. Trimming removed 6 bases at V and 8 bases at J, with 14 bases between. The CDR3 is CSVSRGPDEQFF. Here the CDR3 DNA reads TGCAGCGTATCAAGAGGGCCTGATGAGCAGTTCTTC.

J is TRBJ2-7 and V is TRBV27, with TRBD1 as a possible D gene (6 bases). The CDR3 is 16 amino acids. V gave up 6 bases and J gave up 4 bases, with 22 bases separating them. Germline values: CDR1 MNHEY, CDR2 SMNVEV (reference sequence). The CDR3 reads CASSRSGLTGGYEQYF. The CDR3 nucleotides read TGTGCCAGCAGCAGGTCCGGGCTGACAGGAGGTTACGAGCAGTACTTC.

The chain couples TRBV7-2 to TRBJ2-3; 7 nucleotides agree with TRBD2. This CDR3 has 16 amino acids. V dropped 11 bases and J dropped 4; count of bases not matched to a gene: 18. Per the germline V gene, CDR1 is SGHTA and CDR2 is FQGNSA. DNA of the CDR3: TGTGCCGGAAAGTCCTCGGGGGGATATTCGGCAGATACGCAGTATTTT. Encoded protein: CAGKSSGGYSADTQYF. Supplemented by reference TRBV7-2 and TRBJ2-3, the full variable domain reads GAGVSQSPSNKVTEKGKDVELRCDPISGHTALYWYRQSLGQGLEFLIYFQGNSAPDKSGLPSDRFSAERTGGSVSTLTIQRTQQEDSAVYLCAGKSSGGYSADTQYFGPGTRLTVL.

The chain employs TRBV2 and TRBJ1-4; the D gene is possibly TRBD1 (6 bases). V was trimmed by 10 bases and J by 8 bases, leaving 20 bases between them. Germline CDR1 SNHLY, CDR2 FYNNEI. The CDR3 contains 14 residues. CDR3 nucleotide sequence: TGTGCCACAAGAAACACCGGGACACTCGAAAAACTGTTTTTT. Translating gives CATRNTGTLEKLFF. The variable domain in full, with the rest retrieved from reference TRBV2 and TRBJ1-4, is EPEVTQTPSHQVTQMGQEVILRCVPISNHLYFYWYRQILGQKVEFLVSFYNNEISEKSEIFDDQFSVERPDGSNFTLKIRSTKLEDSAMYFCATRNTGTLEKLFFGSGTQLSVL.

The chain links TRBV19 to TRBJ2-1; possible D gene TRBD2, 5 bases. The CDR3 has 14 amino acids. The germline gives CDR1 LNHDA, CDR2 SQIVND (reference sequence). V was clipped by 5 bases and J by 1 base, with 9 bases between them. The CDR3 is CASSERVSYNEQFF. The DNA of the CDR3 is TGTGCCAGTAGTGAGAGGGTATCCTACAATGAGCAGTTCTTC.

This chain joins TRBV4-1 and TRBJ2-2; 7 nucleotides line up with TRBD2. CDR1 is MGHRA, CDR2 YSYEKL, per germline. CDR3 size: 15 residues. Trimming at V came to 4 bases and at J to 4 bases, leaving 6 bases not matched to a gene. CDR3 sequence: CASSPRERGTGELFF. CDR3 coding DNA: TGCGCCAGCAGCCCGCGGGAGCGGGGCACCGGGGAGCTGTTTTTT.

The rearrangement joins TRBV5-3 to TRBJ1-4, with TRBD1 identical over 7 bases. TRBV5-3 is assigned to the ORF class and has an uncertain function. With V trimmed by 0 bases and J by 7 bases, 3 bases remained unmatched. The CDR3 covers 14 residues. Here the CDR3 reads CARSLGQGGEKLFF. The CDR3 coding sequence is TGTGCCAGAAGCTTGGGTCAGGGGGGTGAAAAACTGTTTTTT.

This chain joins TRBV6-5 and TRBJ2-1, with a weak D call TRBD1 (7 bases). Germline CDR1 and CDR2: MNHEY and SVGAGI. This CDR3 region has 16 residues. V shed 0 bases and J shed 5 bases, with 14 bases lying between them. CDR3 nucleotide sequence: TGTGCCAGCAGTTACTCCGGGGGCAGGGGGGACAATGAGCAGTTCTTC. This codes for CASSYSGGRGDNEQFF.

The gene calls are TRBV5-1 and TRBJ2-1; 7 bases are shared with TRBD1. Looked up from germline, CDR1 is SGHRS and CDR2 is YFSETQ. The J segment lost 7 bases and the V segment lost 0 bases, leaving 10 bases of the junction unmatched. The CDR3 sequence is 16 residues long. This chain's CDR3 is CASSLVDRGLQNEQFF. The CDR3 bases are TGCGCCAGCAGCTTGGTTGATAGGGGGCTACAGAATGAGCAGTTCTTC. Full variable domain (rest looked up from reference TRBV5-1 and TRBJ2-1): KAGVTQTPRYLIKTRGQQVTLSCSPISGHRSVSWYQQTPGQGLQFLFEYFSETQRNKGNFPGRFSGRQFSNSRSEMNVSTLELGDSALYLCASSLVDRGLQNEQFFGPGTRLTVL.

This chain connects TRBV2 to TRBJ2-7; tentatively, D is TRBD1 (5 bases). CDR1 and CDR2 from the germline V gene are SNHLY and FYNNEI. The CDR3 runs 12 residues. V lost 2 bases to trimming and J lost 4 bases, with 6 bases between them. CDR3 bases: TGTGCCAGCAGTGAATACAGGTACGAGCAGTACTTC. Translating it yields CASSEYRYEQYF. Using reference TRBV2 and TRBJ2-7 for the parts outside the CDR3, the full variable domain is EPEVTQTPSHQVTQMGQEVILRCVPISNHLYFYWYRQILGQKVEFLVSFYNNEISEKSEIFDDQFSVERPDGSNFTLKIRSTKLEDSAMYFCASSEYRYEQYFGPGTRLTVT.

The chain joins TRBV2 to TRBJ1-2, with TRBD1 as a possible D gene (6 bases). Trimming stripped 1 base from V and 8 bases from J, with 11 bases between. The germline V gene encodes CDR1 SNHLY and CDR2 FYNNEI. The CDR3 sequence is 13 residues long. For the CDR3, the DNA is TGTGCCAGCAGTGAAGGAAAGGGGGACGGCTACACCTTC. It yields the protein CASSEGKGDGYTF.

The chain has TRBV27 and TRBJ2-2; D might be TRBD1 (6 bases). The V gene's germline CDR1 is MNHEY and CDR2 SMNVEV (reference sequence). The CDR3 loop spans 12 amino acids. The V end was cut by 6 bases, the J end by 7 bases, with 9 bases between. The CDR3 loop is CASSQGIGELFF. DNA for the CDR3: TGTGCCAGCAGCCAGGGGATCGGGGAGCTGTTTTTT.

The chain uses TRBV5-1 and TRBJ1-1; D is possibly TRBD1 (6 bases). The CDR3 totals 14 residues. Germline-derived CDR1 and CDR2 are SGHRS and YFSETQ. V lost 0 bases and J lost 7, with 13 bases in between. The DNA of the CDR3 is TGCGCCAGCAGCTTGGGCACAGGGCTGGGTGAAGCTTTCTTT. Amino acids: CASSLGTGLGEAFF. The variable domain in full, completed from reference TRBV5-1 and TRBJ1-1, reads KAGVTQTPRYLIKTRGQQVTLSCSPISGHRSVSWYQQTPGQGLQFLFEYFSETQRNKGNFPGRFSGRQFSNSRSEMNVSTLELGDSALYLCASSLGTGLGEAFFGQGTRLTVV.

The chain has TRBV14 and TRBJ1-1; D is unclear. V was cut by 0 bases and J by 6 bases, with 11 bases left in between. The CDR3 has 14 residues. Germline lookup yields CDR1 SGHDN and CDR2 FVKESK. DNA of the CDR3: TGTGCCAGCAGCCAAGAGTCTGAAGGGCCTGAAGCTTTCTTT. Its translation: CASSQESEGPEAFF.

This chain uses TRBV4-2 with TRBJ1-1, with D maybe TRBD1 (6 bases). CDR3 length: 13 residues. Deletions cut 2 bases from V and 7 bases from J, with 11 bases between. The germline V gene encodes CDR1 LGHNA and CDR2 YNFKEQ. The CDR3 sequence is CASSQWGRDEAFF. The CDR3 DNA sequence: TGTGCCAGCAGCCAATGGGGGCGGGATGAAGCTTTCTTT.

This clone was found a few times. V is TRBV11-2 and J is TRBJ2-1; D perhaps matches TRBD1 (7 bases). The CDR3 consists of 16 residues. The V gene lost 1 base and the J gene lost 8 bases, with 18 bases spanning the gap. CDR1 and CDR2 (germline): SGHAT, FQNNGV. In nucleotides, the CDR3 is TGTGCCAGCAGCTTAGTGTGGAGGGGGCACGGAGATGAGCAGTTCTTC. Its translation: CASSLVWRGHGDEQFF.

The chain couples TRBV5-1 to TRBJ2-7, with D perhaps TRBD1 (6 bases). The germline V gene encodes CDR1 SGHRS and CDR2 YFSETQ. This CDR3 comprises 17 residues. The V end was cut by 4 bases, the J end by 0 bases, with 20 bases between. In DNA, the CDR3 is TGCGCCAGCAGCCCCGCTATCCGAGACAGGAACTCCTACGAGCAGTACTTC. Translation gives CASSPAIRDRNSYEQYF.

Comments on this clone: The identical CDR3 is also encoded by other nucleotide sequences in the sample. This chain joins TRBV28 and TRBJ2-4; D ambiguous. V was clipped by 5 bases and J by 0 bases, with 8 bases between them. This CDR3 contains 14 residues. Per germline, CDR1 MDHEN and CDR2 SYDVKM. Written as DNA, the CDR3 is TGTGCCAGCAGTAACAGACTAGCCAAAAACATTCAGTACTTC. It yields the protein CASSNRLAKNIQYF.

The V and J genes are TRBV14 and TRBJ1-1; tentatively, D is TRBD1 (5 bases). This CDR3 has 14 amino acids. Trimming shortened V by 5 bases and J by 1 base, and 11 bases separated the two germline ends. The germline CDR1 and CDR2 sequences are SGHDN and FVKESK. CDR3 sequence reads: CASSYGTSNTEAFF. The CDR3 DNA reads TGTGCCAGCAGCTACGGGACGTCGAACACTGAAGCTTTCTTT.

The chain combines TRBV13 with TRBJ2-7; D remains ambiguous. The germline V gene encodes CDR1 PRHDT and CDR2 FYEKMQ (reference sequence). Trimming took off 7 bases at V and 6 bases at J, with 16 bases between the two ends. This CDR3 has 13 residues. CDR3: CASTTATVVEQYF. In DNA, the CDR3 is TGTGCCAGCACCACTGCTACGGTGGTCGAGCAGTACTTC.

This rearrangement joins TRBV27 to TRBJ1-1; D unclear. The CDR3 sequence is 13 residues long. Germline values: CDR1 MNHEY, CDR2 SMNVEV (reference sequence). V lost 8 bases and J lost 0, with 10 bases in between. This chain's CDR3 is CASGRSMNTEAFF. The CDR3 DNA follows: TGTGCCAGCGGGAGGAGCATGAACACTGAAGCTTTCTTT.